The entry below describes one T cell receptor beta chain. Antigen unknown. Pregnant or lactating patients were excluded, as were those with uncontrolled infection or other autoimmune disease. The blood specimen was taken at initial hyperthyroidism diagnosis, before any ophthalmopathy symptoms. The TCR beta CDR3 regions underwent amplification using RNA transcripts as the source. The primer set for the first-round RT-PCR of the TCR CDR3 was HTBI. TCRdb analysed the multiplex PCR reads with MiXCR anew, one entry per CDR3 protein. The sample shows about 35,000 distinct CDR3 sequences, about 49% of them seen only once. The CDR3 is 17 residues long. CDR1 and CDR2 from the germline V gene are MGHDK and SYGVNS. J was trimmed by 0 bases and V by 2 bases; bases with no gene match: 8. The entry originates in a study of T cells in Graves' hyperthyroidism and ophthalmopathy. Study-wide points: Ophthalmopathy and stable hyperthyroidism were told apart by a 13 V-J model. Most thyroid-expanded clonotypes above 0.001 were also found in blood.

Material: blood. The receptor's source is a woman in her 50s with Graves' hyperthyroidism that later progressed to Graves' ophthalmopathy. This rearrangement joins TRBV25-1 to TRBJ2-3, with 7 bases aligning to TRBD1. The CDR3 DNA follows: TGTGCCAGCAGTGAAAGGTGGGGACAGAGCAGCACAGATACGCAGTATTTT. Translating gives CASSERWGQSSTDTQYF.